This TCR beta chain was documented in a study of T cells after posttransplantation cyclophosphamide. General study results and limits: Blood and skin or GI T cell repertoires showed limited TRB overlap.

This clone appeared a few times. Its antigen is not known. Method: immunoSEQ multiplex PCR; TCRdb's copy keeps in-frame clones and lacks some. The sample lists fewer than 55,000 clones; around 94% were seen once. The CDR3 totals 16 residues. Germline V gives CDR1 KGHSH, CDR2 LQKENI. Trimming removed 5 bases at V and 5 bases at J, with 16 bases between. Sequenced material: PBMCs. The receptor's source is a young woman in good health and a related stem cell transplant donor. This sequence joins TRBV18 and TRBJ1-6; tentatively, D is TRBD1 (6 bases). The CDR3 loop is CASSFAQGSDNSPLHF. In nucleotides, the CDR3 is TGTGCCAGCTCATTCGCACAGGGATCCGATAATTCACCCCTCCACTTT.